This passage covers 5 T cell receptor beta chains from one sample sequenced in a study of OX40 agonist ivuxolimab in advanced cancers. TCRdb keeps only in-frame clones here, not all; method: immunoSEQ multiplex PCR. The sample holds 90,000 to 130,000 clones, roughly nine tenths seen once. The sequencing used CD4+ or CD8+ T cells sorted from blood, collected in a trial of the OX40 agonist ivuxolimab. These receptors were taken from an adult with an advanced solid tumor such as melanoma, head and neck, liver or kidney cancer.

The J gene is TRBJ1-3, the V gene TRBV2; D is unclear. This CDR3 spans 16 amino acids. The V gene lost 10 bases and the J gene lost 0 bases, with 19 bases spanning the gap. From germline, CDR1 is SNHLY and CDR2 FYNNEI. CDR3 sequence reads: CATSRGDLGSGNTIYF. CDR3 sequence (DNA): TGTGCCACCTCACGAGGTGACCTTGGCTCTGGAAACACCATATATTTT.

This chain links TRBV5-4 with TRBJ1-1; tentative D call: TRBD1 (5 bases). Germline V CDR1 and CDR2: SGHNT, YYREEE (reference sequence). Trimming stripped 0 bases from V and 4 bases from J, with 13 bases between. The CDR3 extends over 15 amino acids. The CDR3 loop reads CASSLEARATTEAFF. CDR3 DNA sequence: TGTGCCAGCAGCTTGGAGGCCAGGGCGACCACTGAAGCTTTCTTT.

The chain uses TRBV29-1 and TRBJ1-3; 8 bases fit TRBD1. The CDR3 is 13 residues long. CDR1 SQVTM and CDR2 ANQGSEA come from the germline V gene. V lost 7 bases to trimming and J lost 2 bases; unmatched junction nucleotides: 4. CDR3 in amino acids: CSADRGAGNTIYF. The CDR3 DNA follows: TGCAGCGCCGACAGGGGCGCTGGAAACACCATATATTTT. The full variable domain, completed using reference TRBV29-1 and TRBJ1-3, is SAVISQKPSRDICQRGTSLTIQCQVDSQVTMMFWYRQQPGQSLTLIATANQGSEATYESGFVIDKFPISRPNLTFSTLTVSNMSPEDSSIYLCSADRGAGNTIYFGEGSWLTVV.

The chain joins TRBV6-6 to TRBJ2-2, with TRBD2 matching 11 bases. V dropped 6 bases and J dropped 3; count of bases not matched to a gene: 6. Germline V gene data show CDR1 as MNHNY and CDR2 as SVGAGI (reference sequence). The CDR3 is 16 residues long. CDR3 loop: CASRVAGGPDTGELFF. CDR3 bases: TGTGCCAGCAGGGTAGCGGGAGGGCCCGACACCGGGGAGCTGTTTTTT.

The CDR3 here is CASSQEMTGNEAFF. The CDR3 nucleotides read TGCGCCAGCAGCCAAGAAATGACAGGGAATGAAGCTTTCTTT. The chain employs TRBV4-3 and TRBJ1-1; 7 bases are shared with TRBD1. This CDR3 comprises 14 residues. V lost 0 bases and J lost 7; bases outside the gene matches: 5. Germline V gene sequence: CDR1 LGHNA, CDR2 YSLEER.